These 8 T cell receptor beta chains were sequenced from one sample in a study of shared clonotypes between healthy human individuals. Measured with immunoSEQ multiplex PCR; TCRdb has only the in-frame clones, and not every one. In the table there are about 500,000 clones, more than 70% of which are singletons. Sequenced: PBMCs. Every receptor here comes from a woman aged 40 to 50 in good health. Some clones in this sample may be carry-over from other donors' samples.

A word on this clone: A much larger clone is a single base away; this may be a read error. CDR3 nucleotides: TGTGCCAACAGCCGGGGGGGGCGGACCCAAGAGACCCAGTACTTC. This encodes CANSRGGRTQETQYF. The chain combines TRBV11-2 with TRBJ2-5; 8 bases match TRBD2. Germline CDR1 SGHAT, CDR2 FQNNGV. The length of the CDR3 is 15 residues.

This chain links TRBV9 with TRBJ2-5; D possibly corresponds to TRBD1 (6 bases). V lost 3 bases, J lost 1 base, and 19 bases lay in between. CDR1 SGDLS and CDR2 YYNGEE come from the germline V gene. The CDR3 contains 17 residues. The chain's CDR3 is CASSAPRRGTPQETQYF. Written as DNA, the CDR3 is TGTGCCAGCAGCGCGCCCCGCCGAGGGACACCCCAAGAGACCCAGTACTTC. Together with reference TRBV9 and TRBJ2-5, the CDR3 gives the full variable domain: DSGVTQTPKHLITATGQRVTLRCSPRSGDLSVYWYQQSLDQGLQFLIQYYNGEERAKGNILERFSAQQFPDLHSELNLSSLELGDSALYFCASSAPRRGTPQETQYFGPGTRLLVL.

The gene calls are TRBV7-9 and TRBJ2-2, with D possibly being TRBD1 (6 bases). Germline CDR1 reads SEHNR; CDR2 reads FQNEAQ (reference sequence). V gave up 2 bases and J gave up 1 base, with 17 bases separating them. This CDR3 has 18 amino acids. CDR3 sequence (DNA): TGTGCCAGCAGCTTAACCGGAGTGGGACAAAGGAACACCGGGGAGCTGTTTTTT. Translating gives CASSLTGVGQRNTGELFF.

This sequence joins TRBV7-2 and TRBJ1-3; D is possibly TRBD1 (6 bases). The length of the CDR3 is 14 residues. Trimming took off 5 bases at V and 5 bases at J, with 13 bases between the two ends. Germline CDR1 reads SGHTA; CDR2 reads FQGNSA. CDR3 nucleotide sequence: TGTGCCAGCAGCGACGGACAGAATAGAAACACCATATATTTT. Translated, it gives CASSDGQNRNTIYF.

Concerning this clone: Distinct nucleotide sequences in the sample also encode this CDR3. The genes are TRBV20-1 and TRBJ2-7; tentative D call: TRBD1 (6 bases). Per germline, CDR1 DFQATT and CDR2 SNEGSKA (reference sequence). The CDR3 is made up of 11 amino acids. Between the trimmed V and J ends, which lost 7 bases and 6 bases, there was a span of 13 bases. The CDR3 sequence: CSGSRGSEQYF. Here the CDR3 DNA reads TGCAGTGGATCAAGGGGGAGCGAGCAGTACTTC.

To note about this clone: Just one base apart from a much larger clone, this may be a read error. The rearrangement uses TRBV9 and TRBJ2-1; D tentatively reads TRBD1 or TRBD2 (7 bases each). The CDR3 runs 13 residues. V dropped 4 bases and J dropped 7 bases, with 12 bases sitting between them. Germline values: CDR1 SGDLS, CDR2 YYNGEE. CDR3 sequence reads: CASSQGGRNEQFF. CDR3 bases: TGTGCCAGCAGCCAGGGGGGGCGAAATGAGCAGTTCTTC.

The chain is built from TRBV27 and TRBJ1-2; no firm D call. V lost 2 bases to trimming and J lost 2 bases, with 6 bases between them. Looked up from germline, CDR1 is MNHEY and CDR2 is SMNVEV (reference sequence). The CDR3 is 13 residues long. The CDR3 loop reads CASSLRRNYGYTF. DNA of the CDR3: TGTGCCAGCAGTTTAAGGAGGAACTATGGCTACACCTTC.

CDR3 region: CASSLFAGGRSEQYF. Here the CDR3 DNA reads TGTGCCAGCAGCTTATTTGCGGGAGGGCGGTCCGAGCAGTACTTC. This rearrangement joins TRBV7-6 to TRBJ2-7, with 9 bases aligning to TRBD2. The ends lost 2 bases at V and 6 bases at J; junction bases unmatched: 8. Germline CDR1 and CDR2: SGHVS and FNYEAQ. This CDR3 has 15 amino acids.